A selection of T cell receptor beta chains follows, all from one sample in a study of blood T cell repertoires in COVID-19. TCRdb keeps only in-frame clones here, not all; method: immunoSEQ multiplex PCR. The data hold approximately 120,000 clones, with 80% to 85% observed a single time. Sequencing was done on a sample of PBMCs or T cells enriched from blood (not recorded which). The receptors shown here come from a man between 25 and 39 years old who had recovered from COVID-19. The CDR3 runs from the conserved cysteine through the conserved F or W.

j_gene | v_gene | CDR3aa
TRBJ2-2 | TRBV27 | CASSSVGELFF
TRBJ2-1 | TRBV6-5 | CASRFKPNPWNEQFF
TRBJ1-2 | TRBV3-1/TRBV3-2 | CASSPGTEYGYTF
TRBJ2-1 | TRBV11-2 | CASSPAGGGYNEQFF
TRBJ2-3 | TRBV7-9 | CASSLGQGGTPRTDTQYF
TRBJ2-1 | TRBV3-1/TRBV3-2 | CASSQDLAGGNEQFF
TRBJ2-2 | TRBV10-1 | CASSPLTGANTGELFF
TRBJ2-2 | TRBV9 | CASSVGANTGELFF
TRBJ2-3 | TRBV6-5 | CASRTPGGKDTQYF
TRBJ1-4 | TRBV7-5 | CVRSTTVFGKLFF
TRBJ2-5 | TRBV2 | CASSGTSGGAGTQYF
TRBJ1-2 | TRBV6-4 | CASRGQPPDYGYTF
TRBJ2-5 | TRBV7-9 | CASRGLAGQYQETQYF
TRBJ1-4 | TRBV5-1 | CASSLGDRASLKGEKLFF
TRBJ2-3 | TRBV7-9 | CASRQQGWSTDTQYF
TRBJ2-2 | TRBV5-1 | CASSLMGAPDTGELFF
TRBJ2-5 | TRBV9 | CASSVGLAGGGDQETQYF
TRBJ2-1 | TRBV5-1 | CASSLDAGGIYNEQFF
TRBJ1-1 | TRBV7-9 | CASSPRALDRENTEAFF
TRBJ1-1 | TRBV12-5 | CASGYRNLRDSHTEAFF
TRBJ2-1 | TRBV3-1/TRBV3-2 | CASSARDTTYNEQFF
TRBJ2-3 | TRBV30 | CAWSVGGGGTDTQYF
TRBJ2-1 | TRBV10-1 | CASSQTGTSGRGEQFF
TRBJ1-1 | TRBV27 | CASSHTGLGTEAFF
TRBJ2-3 | TRBV10-1 | CASSTGTGGTDTQYF
TRBJ1-2 | TRBV19 | CASSLGQGGNLNYGYTF
TRBJ1-1 | TRBV19 | CASSPGFTEAFF
TRBJ1-3 | TRBV30 | CAWRRQGALGNTIYF
TRBJ2-7 | TRBV6-5 | CASNGGDLYEQYF
TRBJ1-2 | TRBV2 | CASSWGQNYGYTF
TRBJ2-5 | TRBV14 | CASSFSLGLSNGPETQYF
TRBJ2-3 | TRBV6-4 | CASSDSGGSTDTQYF
TRBJ1-4 | TRBV5-1 | CASSSTTTNEKLFF
TRBJ2-2 | TRBV19 | CASSIRGSNTGELFF
TRBJ1-1 | TRBV15 | CATSRDSGAPGTEAFF
TRBJ2-7 | TRBV2 | CASSSRDRGEEQYF
TRBJ2-7 | TRBV18 | CASSPIEQGYEQYF
TRBJ2-2 | TRBV3-1/TRBV3-2 | CASSQEIASVTGELFF
TRBJ2-5 | TRBV29-1 | CSVGRTGAVGETQYF
TRBJ2-7 | TRBV13 | CASSLGRYEQYF
TRBJ2-1 | TRBV30 | CAWSISMVRDEQFF
TRBJ1-1 | TRBV30 | CAWSEGTSNTEAFF
TRBJ2-7 | TRBV5-4 | CASSLYSSYEQYF
TRBJ1-2 | TRBV6-1 | CASSEARFTAKGTF
TRBJ2-5 | TRBV6-5 | CASRKGSGWQETQYF
TRBJ2-7 | TRBV29-1 | CSVDSGQGAYEQYF
TRBJ1-1 | TRBV11-1 | CASSGDRATEAFF
TRBJ2-3 | TRBV9 | CASSVGASAFGADTQYF
TRBJ2-2 | TRBV6-5 | CASSYSMGQNTGELFF
TRBJ1-1 | TRBV5-4 | CASSLRTEGEAFF